What follows are 25 T cell receptor beta chains derived from one specimen sequenced in a study of STAT5B mutations in CD4+ large granular lymphocyte leukemia. Sequencing was performed with immunoSEQ multiplex PCR; in TCRdb, only in-frame clones are kept and a portion is missing. The sample yields some 40,000 clones, approximately 88% seen once. The sequenced material came from CD4+ T cells from blood buffy coats. All receptors derive from a human donor in good health.

V and J are TRBV7-9 and TRBJ2-5; D gene unclear. V lost 2 bases, J lost 0 bases, and 7 bases lay in between. Looked up from germline, CDR1 is SEHNR and CDR2 is FQNEAQ (reference sequence). This CDR3 contains 14 residues. CDR3 sequence: CASSLPQNQETQYF. In DNA form, the CDR3 reads TGTGCCAGCAGCTTACCACAGAACCAAGAGACCCAGTACTTC. Filled out from reference TRBV7-9 and TRBJ2-5, the complete variable domain reads DTGVSQNPRHKITKRGQNVTFRCDPISEHNRLYWYRQTLGQGPEFLTYFQNEAQLEKSRLLSDRFSAERPKGSFSTLEIQRTEQGDSAMYLCASSLPQNQETQYFGPGTRLLVL.

This rearrangement joins TRBV28 to TRBJ1-5; 9 bases are a match to TRBD1. With V trimmed by 3 bases and J by 6 bases, 6 bases remained unmatched. The germline V gene encodes CDR1 MDHEN and CDR2 SYDVKM. This CDR3 has 15 residues. The CDR3 DNA reads TGTGCCAGCAGTTTCGGGACAGGGAGCCCTCAGCCCCAGCATTTT. Translated: CASSFGTGSPQPQHF. The variable domain in full, with the rest retrieved from reference TRBV28 and TRBJ1-5, is DVKVTQSSRYLVKRTGEKVFLECVQDMDHENMFWYRQDPGLGLRLIYFSYDVKMKEKGDIPEGYSVSREKKERFSLILESASTNQTSMYLCASSFGTGSPQPQHFGDGTRLSIL.

The chain links TRBV7-2 to TRBJ1-5, with D possibly being TRBD1 (5 bases). The CDR3 is made up of 17 amino acids. Trimming shortened V by 3 bases and J by 1 base, and 16 bases separated the two germline ends. Germline lookup yields CDR1 SGHTA and CDR2 FQGNSA. The CDR3 here is CASSFWGGWDSNQPQHF. CDR3 nucleotides: TGTGCCAGCAGCTTCTGGGGGGGGTGGGACAGCAATCAGCCCCAGCATTTT.

J is TRBJ1-5 and V is TRBV9, with a possible D match to TRBD1 (5 bases). Germline V CDR1 and CDR2: SGDLS, YYNGEE. Trimming took off 4 bases at V and 1 base at J, with 15 bases between the two ends. The CDR3 length is 16 residues. CDR3: CASSRAGDTSNQPQHF. In DNA, the CDR3 is TGTGCCAGCAGCAGGGCGGGGGATACCAGCAATCAGCCCCAGCATTTT.

The chain recombines TRBV4-1 with TRBJ1-1; maybe TRBD1 (6 bases). The CDR3 is 15 amino acids. Trimming took off 3 bases at V and 11 bases at J, with 22 bases between the two ends. Germline CDR1 MGHRA, CDR2 YSYEKL. CDR3 residues: CASSHGEGVYRRAFF. CDR3 nucleotides: TGCGCCAGCAGCCACGGCGAGGGGGTATACAGACGGGCTTTCTTT.

This rearrangement joins TRBV7-2 to TRBJ2-3; D is ambiguous. The germline gives CDR1 SGHTA, CDR2 FQGNSA. The CDR3 is 15 residues long. Trimming left V 5 bases short and J 7 bases short, with 19 bases between. The CDR3 is CASSPVLRRRNTQYF. Here the CDR3 DNA reads TGTGCCAGCAGCCCCGTGCTCAGAAGACGCAATACGCAGTATTTT.

The chain employs TRBV10-3 and TRBJ1-2; tentatively, D is TRBD1 (6 bases). CDR3 length: 15 residues. V lost 2 bases, J lost 7 bases, and 17 bases lay in between. Germline V CDR1 and CDR2: ENHRY, SYGVKD. The CDR3 bases are TGTGCCATCAGTGAGAGGAACAGGGAGGATTCTGGCTACACCTTC. It yields the protein CAISERNREDSGYTF.

The CDR3 DNA follows: TGCAGCGCCGGGGGGGGAGAAGTTATGGATACGCAGTATTTT. This gives the protein CSAGGGEVMDTQYF. The chain uses TRBV29-1 and TRBJ2-3; TRBD2 agrees at 8 bases. V shed 7 bases, J shed 6 bases, and the junction held 12 bases outside the gene matches. This CDR3 spans 14 amino acids. The germline gives CDR1 SQVTM, CDR2 ANQGSEA.

This clone was detected only once. V and J are TRBV14 and TRBJ2-5; D perhaps matches TRBD2 (5 bases). The germline V and J ends were trimmed by 1 base and 2 bases, with 8 bases remaining between them. Germline CDR1 SGHDN, CDR2 FVKESK. The CDR3 contains 14 residues. The CDR3 coding sequence is TGTGCCAGCAGCCAAGTAGCGAGACAAGAGACCCAGTACTTC. It encodes CASSQVARQETQYF.

A single count supports this clone. V gene TRBV7-9 combines with J gene TRBJ1-2; D unresolved. This CDR3 is built from 12 residues. V was pared by 5 bases and J by 8 bases, with 12 bases between. Germline loops: CDR1 SEHNR, CDR2 FQNEAQ (reference sequence). The CDR3 nucleotides are TGTGCCAGCAGCCCCCGACTCGGAGGCTACACCTTC. The encoded protein is CASSPRLGGYTF.

The genes are TRBV19 and TRBJ2-3, with D perhaps given as TRBD1 or TRBD2 (6 bases each). The CDR3 is 15 residues long. The V gene's germline CDR1 is LNHDA and CDR2 SQIVND (reference sequence). Deletions cut 2 bases from V and 0 bases from J, with 9 bases between. The CDR3 region has the DNA TGTGCCAGTAGTATACAGGGGACTAGCACAGATACGCAGTATTTT. Its translation: CASSIQGTSTDTQYF.

The chain joins TRBV29-1 to TRBJ2-7; 9 positions match TRBD1. Germline V CDR1 and CDR2: SQVTM, ANQGSEA. V shed 4 bases, J shed 6 bases, and the junction held 7 bases outside the gene matches. The CDR3 spans 13 residues. The CDR3 protein is CSVGKTGGSEQYF. The CDR3 region has the DNA TGCAGCGTTGGAAAAACAGGGGGCTCCGAGCAGTACTTC.

This chain uses TRBV19 with TRBJ2-2, with 7 bases matching TRBD1. V dropped 8 bases and J dropped 6; count of bases not matched to a gene: 12. Per the germline V gene, CDR1 is LNHDA and CDR2 is SQIVND (reference sequence). CDR3 length equals 15 residues. Here the CDR3 reads CASSPLLTGSGELFF. The CDR3 DNA follows: TGTGCCAGTTCTCCCCTATTGACAGGGTCCGGGGAGCTGTTTTTT.

This chain uses TRBV7-2 with TRBJ2-5; maybe TRBD1 (6 bases). The ends were cut back, 4 bases at V and 5 bases at J, with 14 bases in the middle. This CDR3 spans 14 amino acids. CDR1 and CDR2 from the germline V gene are SGHTA and FQGNSA. The CDR3 coding sequence is TGTGCCAGCAGCTCTCAGGGGTCGGGGGAGACCCAGTACTTC. Translation: CASSSQGSGETQYF.

The V gene is TRBV5-1, the J gene TRBJ2-7; D ambiguous. Germline V CDR1 and CDR2: SGHRS, YFSETQ. This CDR3 is built from 13 residues. Trimming left V 5 bases short and J 2 bases short, with 11 bases between. The CDR3 sequence is CASSRDGAYEQYF. CDR3 sequence (DNA): TGCGCCAGCAGTCGCGACGGAGCCTACGAGCAGTACTTC.

The chain links TRBV7-3 to TRBJ1-1, with 8 bases lining up with TRBD1. J was trimmed by 12 bases and V by 1 base; bases with no gene match: 4. CDR1 and CDR2 from the germline V gene are SGHTA and FQGTGA. The CDR3 length is 12 residues. CDR3 in amino acids: CASSLMDRAPFF. DNA for the CDR3: TGTGCCAGCAGCTTAATGGACAGGGCTCCTTTCTTT.

V usage is TRBV7-7 and J usage is TRBJ2-1; no clear D gene. The CDR3 length is 13 residues. From germline, CDR1 is SSHAT and CDR2 FNYEAQ (reference sequence). V was trimmed by 1 base and J by 4 bases, leaving 5 bases between them. In nucleotides, the CDR3 is TGTGCCAGCAGCTTAGGTGATTACAATGAGCAGTTCTTC. This sequence encodes CASSLGDYNEQFF.

The chain has TRBV18 and TRBJ2-7; D is unresolved. Per germline, CDR1 KGHSH and CDR2 LQKENI. The CDR3 has 13 amino acids. V shed 0 bases and J shed 6 bases, with 9 bases lying between them. CDR3 bases: TGTGCCAGCTCACCACCGTCCAGTCTCGAGCAGTACTTC. Protein: CASSPPSSLEQYF. Drawing the rest from reference TRBV18 and TRBJ2-7, the complete variable domain is NAGVMQNPRHLVRRRGQEARLRCSPMKGHSHVYWYRQLPEEGLKFMVYLQKENIIDESGMPKERFSAEFPKEGPSILRIQQVVRGDSAAYFCASSPPSSLEQYFGPGTRLTVT.

This clone was seen a few times. The chain couples TRBV4-2 to TRBJ2-5; 8 positions agree with TRBD2. Germline CDR1 is LGHNA and CDR2 is YNFKEQ. Trimming took 0 bases from V and 1 from J; bases not matched to a gene: 1. The CDR3 runs 15 residues. The CDR3 is CASSQDRGGQETQYF. The CDR3 DNA follows: TGTGCCAGCAGCCAAGATCGGGGGGGCCAAGAGACCCAGTACTTC.

About this clone: Germline is not matched at one junction end, which may reflect a read error. This CDR3 is CAISSSGQIYGYTF. CDR3 DNA: TGTGCCATCAGTTCGTCGGGACAGATCTATGGCTACACCTTC. J is TRBJ1-2 and V is TRBV28; TRBD1 agrees at 7 bases. CDR1 and CDR2 from the germline V gene are MDHEN and SYDVKM. This CDR3 is built from 14 residues.

This rearrangement joins TRBV7-3 to TRBJ2-3; D is uncertain. The CDR3 runs 16 residues. V was cut by 5 bases and J by 2 bases, with 17 bases left in between. Germline V gene sequence: CDR1 SGHTA, CDR2 FQGTGA. Here the CDR3 reads CASSPQVRPTTDTQYF. Written as DNA, the CDR3 is TGTGCCAGCAGCCCTCAGGTGCGCCCCACCACAGATACGCAGTATTTT. The variable domain in full, completed from reference TRBV7-3 and TRBJ2-3, reads GAGVSQTPSNKVTEKGKYVELRCDPISGHTALYWYRQSLGQGPEFLIYFQGTGAADDSGLPNDRFFAVRPEGSVSTLKIQRTERGDSAVYLCASSPQVRPTTDTQYFGPGTRLTVL.

The chain carries TRBV10-3 and TRBJ1-6; TRBD1 matches at 9 bases. The CDR3 has 14 amino acids. From germline, CDR1 is ENHRY and CDR2 SYGVKD. With V trimmed by 8 bases and J by 7 bases, 6 bases remained unmatched. CDR3 protein: CAISRDRENSPLHF. The CDR3, as DNA: TGTGCCATCTCTAGGGACAGGGAAAATTCACCCCTCCACTTT.

About this clone: The CDR3 carries no conserved terminal phenylalanine or tryptophan, so it likely arises from a read error. The CDR3 DNA is TGTGCCAGCAGTGACCACCTGGGACAGGGGAACACTGAAGCTTTCCTT. Protein product: CASSDHLGQGNTEAFL. V usage is TRBV25-1 and J usage is TRBJ1-1; 9 nucleotides align to TRBD1. Looked up from germline, CDR1 is MGHDK and CDR2 is SYGVNS. The CDR3 is 16 amino acids. With V trimmed by 3 bases and J by 1 base, 6 bases remained unmatched.

The genes are TRBV11-2 and TRBJ1-3; D unclear. Trimming pared 6 bases from V and 8 bases from J, leaving 11 bases between. The germline V gene encodes CDR1 SGHAT and CDR2 FQNNGV. This CDR3 region has 12 residues. The CDR3 DNA is TGTGCCAGCAGGAGGGAAGGTGACACCATATATTTT. It encodes CASRREGDTIYF.

V gene TRBV9 combines with J gene TRBJ1-1; tentatively, D is TRBD1 (5 bases). The V gene's germline CDR1 is SGDLS and CDR2 YYNGEE. Trimming shortened V by 4 bases and J by 0 bases, and 19 bases separated the two germline ends. CDR3 length: 17 residues. CDR3 DNA sequence: TGTGCCAGCAGCCCGAGGGGAGGGACGAGGATGAACACTGAAGCTTTCTTT. Its protein product is CASSPRGGTRMNTEAFF.